These T cell receptor beta chains were read from a single sample in a study of T cells in Graves' hyperthyroidism and ophthalmopathy. TCRdb reanalysed the multiplex PCR reads using MiXCR and keeps one entry per CDR3 protein. The sample lists about 350,000 distinct CDR3 sequences, around 15% occurring once. Material: blood. These receptors were obtained from a woman aged 60 to 75 with Graves' ophthalmopathy. Both conserved end residues are part of each CDR3. Each record gives: V gene, J gene, clone size, D gene, CDR3 DNA, CDR3 protein. A D gene is named only where the DNA matches it firmly. Size values are once, few and many counts, or a class for expanded clones, and some rows have none.

>TRBV27|TRBJ2-1|few|TRBD2
TGTGCCAGCAGTTTTCATTCCGGGACTATCATCTCCAATGAGCAGTTCTTC
CASSFHSGTIISNEQFF
>TRBV20-1|TRBJ2-1|many|TRBD2
TGCAGTGCTAGTCCCGGGACTAGAAACAAGGTTGGGCAGTTCTTC
CSASPGTRNKVGQFF
>TRBV7-3|TRBJ2-4|once|.
TGTGCCAGCTTAGGAGGGGGGCCCCTAGCCAAAAACATTCAGTACTTC
CASLGGGPLAKNIQYF
>TRBV2|TRBJ1-1|many|.
TGTGCCAGCAGTGACTTACCGGGGAGGGCGGCTTTCTTT
CASSDLPGRAAFF
>TRBV11-2|TRBJ2-1|many|TRBD2
TGTGCCAGCAGCTCGGGACTAGCGGGAAAGGCTTACAATGAGCAGTTCTTC
CASSSGLAGKAYNEQFF
>TRBV19|TRBJ1-6|.|.
TGTGCCAGTACCCCAGGGAGGGGCGTCTATTCACCCCTCCACTTT
CASTPGRGVYSPLHF
>TRBV28|TRBJ1-5|many|.
TGTGCCAGCAGTCCCCGGAAGGGTGGAAATCAGCCCCAGCATTTT
CASSPRKGGNQPQHF
>TRBV28|TRBJ1-1|many|.
TGTGCCAGCAGAACCAATCACAACACTGAAGCTTTCTTT
CASRTNHNTEAFF
>TRBV12-3/TRBV12-4|TRBJ2-3|many|TRBD2
TGTGCCAGCCAAGCGGGGACCACAGATACGCAGTATTTT
CASQAGTTDTQYF
>TRBV10-1|TRBJ2-1|few|.
TGCGCCAGCAGTGAGGCCGCTACGGCCTTCTCCTACAATGAGCAGTTCTTC
CASSEAATAFSYNEQFF
>TRBV7-8|TRBJ2-2|many|.
TGTGCCAGCAGCCCCGGAAGGGCGGGGAGGACCGGGGAGCTGTTTTTT
CASSPGRAGRTGELFF
>TRBV28|TRBJ2-1|few|TRBD2
TGTGCCAGCAGTTTGAGCGCGACCGGGACTAGCGGGAGGAATATTGAGCAGTTCTTC
CASSLSATGTSGRNIEQFF
>TRBV20-1|TRBJ2-1|many|TRBD2
TGCAGTGCGCTAGGGACTAGCGGGAGTAATGAGCAGTTCTTC
CSALGTSGSNEQFF
>TRBV2|TRBJ1-1|many|TRBD1
TGTGCCAGCAAGTCCGGACAGGGGGCAAACACTGAAGCTTTCTTT
CASKSGQGANTEAFF